Below, 13 T cell receptor beta chains from the same sample are listed, as sequenced in a study of blood T cell repertoires in COVID-19. Only in-frame clones appear in the TCRdb table, and some are missing; sequencing was by immunoSEQ multiplex PCR. The table includes 200,000 to 250,000 clones, almost 85% detected once. Sequencing used peripheral blood. The receptors originated from a woman in her 40s with acute or convalescent COVID-19.

A single count supports this clone. The chain couples TRBV7-2 to TRBJ1-3; D might be TRBD1 (6 bases). The CDR3 covers 16 residues. Germline V gene data show CDR1 as SGHTA and CDR2 as FQGNSA. Trimming removed 2 bases at V and 3 bases at J, with 14 bases between. This CDR3 is CASSLTRTGHGNTIYF. DNA for the CDR3: TGTGCCAGCAGCTTAACGAGAACGGGACATGGAAACACCATATATTTT.

This clone was counted between two and nine times. The V call is TRBV2, the J call TRBJ2-2; TRBD1 might be the D (5 bases). From germline, CDR1 is SNHLY and CDR2 FYNNEI. The germline V and J ends were trimmed by 1 base and 5 bases, with 5 bases remaining between them. The CDR3 is 13 residues long. CDR3 loop: CASSEDRTGELFF. The CDR3 nucleotides read TGTGCCAGCAGTGAAGACAGGACCGGGGAGCTGTTTTTT.

Only one count was recorded for this clone. The chain recombines TRBV5-8 with TRBJ2-7; D perhaps matches TRBD1 (7 bases). V was pared by 0 bases and J by 2 bases, with 15 bases between. The CDR3 consists of 16 residues. Per germline, CDR1 SGHTS and CDR2 YDEGEE. The CDR3 DNA reads as TGTGCCAGCAGCTTGGGGCAGGGGGGACCCCCCTACGAGCAGTACTTC. Translation gives CASSLGQGGPPYEQYF.

In DNA form, the CDR3 reads TGCGCCAGCAGGCCCGGACAGACTAACTATGGCTACACCTTC. This codes for CASRPGQTNYGYTF. The V call is TRBV4-1, the J call TRBJ1-2; weak D call: TRBD1 (6 bases). V was pared by 6 bases and J by 0 bases, with 11 bases between. The CDR3 runs to 14 residues. Germline assignment: CDR1 MGHRA and CDR2 YSYEKL.

The chain has TRBV7-9 and TRBJ2-2; 9 bases fit TRBD2. V shed 5 bases and J 5 bases; nucleotides not matched to a gene: 9. Germline V gene lookup returns CDR1 SEHNR and CDR2 FQNEAQ (reference sequence). CDR3 length equals 16 residues. CDR3: CASSRGRTSETGELFF. For the CDR3, the DNA is TGTGCCAGCAGCCGCGGGAGGACTAGCGAAACCGGGGAGCTGTTTTTT.

This chain joins TRBV20-1 and TRBJ1-5; D is ambiguous. Germline V gene lookup returns CDR1 DFQATT and CDR2 SNEGSKA (reference sequence). The CDR3 covers 14 residues. Trimming took off 3 bases at V and 7 bases at J, with 16 bases between the two ends. The DNA of the CDR3 is TGCAGTGCTAGTTTCTCAGGAGCGGACCAGCCCCAGCATTTT. It is translated as CSASFSGADQPQHF.

The chain couples TRBV14 to TRBJ1-2, with no clear D. V shed 3 bases and J shed 5 bases, with 16 bases lying between them. This CDR3 is 15 amino acids long. Germline V gives CDR1 SGHDN, CDR2 FVKESK. Written as DNA, the CDR3 is TGTGCCAGCAGCCAGAAAACCGGGCGGGAGTATGGCTACACCTTC. Its protein product is CASSQKTGREYGYTF.

This clone was seen a single time. The V call is TRBV10-3, the J call TRBJ2-1; TRBD2 agrees at 7 bases. Germline CDR1 and CDR2: ENHRY and SYGVKD. V shed 8 bases and J 2 bases; nucleotides not matched to a gene: 3. The CDR3 length is 13 residues. This chain's CDR3 is CAIGAGTYNEQFF. CDR3 bases: TGTGCCATCGGAGCGGGGACCTACAATGAGCAGTTCTTC.

V gene TRBV18 combines with J gene TRBJ2-7, with 8 bases fitting TRBD1. The ends lost 3 bases at V and 6 bases at J; junction bases unmatched: 10. This CDR3 has 15 residues. Per the germline V gene, CDR1 is KGHSH and CDR2 is LQKENI. The CDR3 loop is CASSPSTGEMGEQYF. The CDR3 bases are TGTGCCAGCTCACCCTCGACAGGGGAGATGGGCGAGCAGTACTTC.

The rearrangement joins TRBV12-5 to TRBJ1-1; no clear D gene. The V end was cut by 1 base, the J end by 4 bases, with 7 bases between. Germline V gene lookup returns CDR1 LGHNT and CDR2 FRNRAP. The CDR3 runs 13 residues. This CDR3 is CASGLGRITEAFF. CDR3 nucleotide sequence: TGTGCTAGTGGTTTGGGGAGAATCACTGAAGCTTTCTTT. The whole variable domain, filled in from reference TRBV12-5 and TRBJ1-1, reads DARVTQTPRHKVTEMGQEVTMRCQPILGHNTVFWYRQTMMQGLELLAYFRNRAPLDDSGMPKDRFSAEMPDATLATLKIQPSEPRDSAVYFCASGLGRITEAFFGQGTRLTVV.

The rearrangement uses TRBV5-1 and TRBJ2-1; 10 bases fit TRBD2. Germline V lookup: CDR1 SGHRS, CDR2 YFSETQ. The CDR3 is made up of 17 amino acids. Losses at the gene ends were 4 bases for V and 4 bases for J; bases not matched to a gene: 11. The CDR3 region is CASSPAPGTSVYNEQFF. The DNA of the CDR3 is TGCGCCAGCAGCCCGGCCCCCGGGACTAGCGTTTACAATGAGCAGTTCTTC. The entire variable domain, with the rest obtained from reference TRBV5-1 and TRBJ2-1, is as follows: KAGVTQTPRYLIKTRGQQVTLSCSPISGHRSVSWYQQTPGQGLQFLFEYFSETQRNKGNFPGRFSGRQFSNSRSEMNVSTLELGDSALYLCASSPAPGTSVYNEQFFGPGTRLTVL.

The chain links TRBV30 to TRBJ1-1, with D unclear. The CDR3 runs 14 residues. V lost 1 base and J 3 bases, leaving 12 bases between the germline ends. CDR1 is GTSNPN, CDR2 SVGIG, per germline (reference sequence). The CDR3 bases are TGTGCCTGGAGTGGGAGAGGGAGTGACACTGAAGCTTTCTTT. Amino acid sequence: CAWSGRGSDTEAFF.

The chain carries TRBV4-2 and TRBJ1-4, with 10 bases lining up with TRBD1. The germline CDR1 and CDR2 sequences are LGHNA and YNFKEQ. The CDR3 contains 14 residues. With 6 bases clipped from V and 7 bases from J, the junction kept 5 bases outside the gene matches. The CDR3 loop reads CASSTGTGAEKLFF. DNA of the CDR3: TGTGCCAGCAGTACCGGGACAGGGGCTGAAAAACTGTTTTTT.